The present entry profiles one T cell receptor (beta chain) with its context. What it binds is not known. These data come from a study of OX40 agonist ivuxolimab in advanced cancers. For the study at large: Intravenous ivuxolimab at 0.01 to 10 mg/kg was given to patients every 2 weeks. Study-wide results and limits: Clonal expansion was seen in CD4+ and CD8+ blood T cells by week 6 at 0.1 to 3.0 mg/kg.

Clones were sequenced by immunoSEQ multiplex PCR, and TCRdb holds only the in-frame ones, with some missing. Here the sample spans 25,000 to 35,000 clones, around 83% being singletons. This CDR3 has 18 amino acids. With V trimmed by 10 bases and J by 5 bases, 20 bases remained unmatched. Germline CDR1 is SNHLY and CDR2 is FYNNEI. The clonotype was recovered from an adult with an advanced solid tumor such as melanoma, head and neck, liver or kidney cancer. Sample: CD4+ or CD8+ T cells sorted from blood, taken in a trial of the OX40 agonist ivuxolimab. The rearrangement links TRBV2 to TRBJ1-6; 7 nucleotides agree with TRBD1. The CDR3 DNA reads as TGTGCCACCACATGGGACGGGACAGTCCCCCTTGATAATTCACCCCTCCACTTT. Protein sequence: CATTWDGTVPLDNSPLHF.